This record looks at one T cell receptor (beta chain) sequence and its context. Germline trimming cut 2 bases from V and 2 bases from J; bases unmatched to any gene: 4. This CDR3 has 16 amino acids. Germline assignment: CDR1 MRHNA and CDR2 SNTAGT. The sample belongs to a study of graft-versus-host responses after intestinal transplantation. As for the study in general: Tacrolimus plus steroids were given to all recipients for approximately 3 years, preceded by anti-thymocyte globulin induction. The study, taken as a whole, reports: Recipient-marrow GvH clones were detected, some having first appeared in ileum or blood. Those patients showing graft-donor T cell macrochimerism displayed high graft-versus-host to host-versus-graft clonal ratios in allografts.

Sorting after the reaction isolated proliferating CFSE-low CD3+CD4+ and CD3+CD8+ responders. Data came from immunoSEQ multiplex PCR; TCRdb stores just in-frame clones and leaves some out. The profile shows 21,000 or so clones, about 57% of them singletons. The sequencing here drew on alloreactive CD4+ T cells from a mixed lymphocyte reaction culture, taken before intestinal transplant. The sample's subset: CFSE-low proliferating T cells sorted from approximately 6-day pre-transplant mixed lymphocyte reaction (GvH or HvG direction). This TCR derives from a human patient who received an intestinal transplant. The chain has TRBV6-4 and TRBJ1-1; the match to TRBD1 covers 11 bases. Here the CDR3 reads CASSDPRTGGNTEAFF. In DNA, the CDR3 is TGTGCCAGCAGTGACCCTAGGACAGGGGGCAACACTGAAGCTTTCTTT.